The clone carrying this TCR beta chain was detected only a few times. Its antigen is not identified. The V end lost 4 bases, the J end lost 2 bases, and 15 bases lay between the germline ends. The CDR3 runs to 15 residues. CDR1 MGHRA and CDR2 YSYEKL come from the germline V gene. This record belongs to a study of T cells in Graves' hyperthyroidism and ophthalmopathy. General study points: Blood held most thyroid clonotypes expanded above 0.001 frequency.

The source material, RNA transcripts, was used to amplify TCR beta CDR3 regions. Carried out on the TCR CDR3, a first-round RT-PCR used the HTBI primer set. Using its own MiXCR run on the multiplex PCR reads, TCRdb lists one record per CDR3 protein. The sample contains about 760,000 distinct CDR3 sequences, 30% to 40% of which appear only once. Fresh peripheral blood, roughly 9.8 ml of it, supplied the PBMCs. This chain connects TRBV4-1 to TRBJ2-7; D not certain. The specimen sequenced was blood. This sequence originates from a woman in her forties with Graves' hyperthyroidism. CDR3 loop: CASSPLAGPAYEQYF. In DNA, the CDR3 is TGCGCCAGCAGCCCCCTGGCCGGGCCCGCCTACGAGCAGTACTTC.